The next 27 T cell receptor beta chains were all read from a single sample in a study of OX40 agonist ivuxolimab in advanced cancers. The method was immunoSEQ multiplex PCR; TCRdb's version includes in-frame clones alone and lacks a portion of them. The sample carries tens of thousands of clones, approximately 83% recorded once. The sequenced sample was CD4+ or CD8+ T cells sorted from blood, obtained in a trial of the OX40 agonist ivuxolimab. The receptors originated from an adult with an advanced solid tumor such as melanoma, head and neck, liver or kidney cancer.

The CDR3 bases are TGTGCCACCGCAGCGGGGTCCTACGAGCAGTACTTC. Encoded protein: CATAAGSYEQYF. This chain links TRBV2 with TRBJ2-7; 7 nucleotides line up with TRBD2. The germline CDR1 and CDR2 sequences are SNHLY and FYNNEI. CDR3 length: 12 amino acids. Losses at the gene ends were 10 bases for V and 1 base for J; bases not matched to a gene: 4.

In its sample, this clone was seen a few times. V and J are TRBV6-1 and TRBJ1-6; D gene uncertain. Trimming removed 10 bases from V and 10 bases from J, with 14 bases in between. This CDR3 is 12 amino acids long. CDR1 is MNHNS, CDR2 SASEGT, per germline. Written as DNA, the CDR3 is TGTGCCAACCGGGAATTGGGATCACCCCTCCACTTT. Protein sequence: CANRELGSPLHF.

This chain uses TRBV29-1 with TRBJ2-7; possible D gene TRBD2, 5 bases. Trimming took 6 bases from V and 2 from J, leaving 20 bases between them. This CDR3 has 15 amino acids. Germline V CDR1 and CDR2: SQVTM, ANQGSEA. The CDR3, as DNA: TGCAGCGTAGTTCTCTCGCGGACTCGCGCCTACGAGCAGTACTTC. Amino acid sequence: CSVVLSRTRAYEQYF.

This rearrangement joins TRBV5-7 to TRBJ1-5; tentative D call: TRBD1 (6 bases). TRBV5-7 is an ORF, and what it does is uncertain. V dropped 4 bases and J dropped 11 bases, with 16 bases sitting between them. The CDR3 has 13 amino acids. The CDR3 is CASSQRQAWSQHF. The DNA of the CDR3 is TGTGCCAGCAGCCAACGACAGGCATGGTCCCAGCATTTT.

The chain recombines TRBV11-1 with TRBJ2-3, with 8 bases fitting TRBD2. The CDR3 loop spans 16 amino acids. Germline values: CDR1 SGHAT, CDR2 FQDESV (reference sequence). J lost 6 bases, V lost 3 bases, and 11 bases had no gene match. DNA for the CDR3: TGTGCCAGCAGCTTCACGGCTAGCGGGTACGCGGATACGCAGTATTTT. Its translation is CASSFTASGYADTQYF.

This rearrangement joins TRBV6-6 to TRBJ1-5; D possibly corresponds to TRBD1 (5 bases). Germline assignment: CDR1 MNHNY and CDR2 SVGAGI (reference sequence). This CDR3 has 15 amino acids. The V end was cut by 2 bases, the J end by 7 bases, with 15 bases between. DNA of the CDR3: TGTGCCAGCAGTTACGCGGGACCCGATGGCCAGCCCCAGCATTTT. Its translation is CASSYAGPDGQPQHF.

The V gene is TRBV19, the J gene TRBJ1-3; a weak D match, TRBD1 (5 bases). The CDR3 covers 12 residues. Trimming removed 11 bases at V and 0 bases at J, with 8 bases between. CDR1 is LNHDA and CDR2 is SQIVND in the germline V gene (reference sequence). The CDR3 nucleotides read TGTGCCGGCAGGGACTCTGGAAACACCATATATTTT. This gives the protein CAGRDSGNTIYF. The variable domain in full, completed from reference TRBV19 and TRBJ1-3, reads DGGITQSPKYLFRKEGQNVTLSCEQNLNHDAMYWYRQDPGQGLRLIYYSQIVNDFQKGDIAEGYSVSREKKESFPLTVTSAQKNPTAFYLCAGRDSGNTIYFGEGSWLTVV.

V is TRBV11-1 and J is TRBJ2-2; 7 nucleotides line up with TRBD1. Looked up from germline, CDR1 is SGHAT and CDR2 is FQDESV (reference sequence). The J segment lost 3 bases and the V segment lost 5 bases, leaving 6 bases of the junction unmatched. The CDR3 sequence is 15 residues long. In nucleotides, the CDR3 is TGTGCCAGCAGCATAGGGACAGTAGACACCGGGGAGCTGTTTTTT. Amino acid sequence: CASSIGTVDTGELFF.

The rearrangement joins TRBV6-5 to TRBJ1-6; TRBD1 is a possible D gene (5 bases). The V gene's germline CDR1 is MNHEY and CDR2 SVGAGI. V was shortened by 5 bases and J by 10 bases, with 12 bases between the two germline ends. The CDR3 is 13 residues long. CDR3 bases: TGTGCCAGCAGTCGCCGCAGGGAGTCACCCCTCCACTTT. Its protein product is CASSRRRESPLHF.

There are a few counts of this clone. The rearrangement links TRBV7-2 to TRBJ1-2, with TRBD1 matching over 7 bases. This CDR3 is built from 14 residues. The V and J ends lost 5 bases and 6 bases, in that order; junction bases with no gene match: 9. CDR1 and CDR2 from the germline V gene are SGHTA and FQGNSA. The CDR3 sequence: CASSSRQGQHGYTF. The DNA of the CDR3 is TGTGCCAGCAGCAGTAGACAGGGACAACATGGCTACACCTTC.

The gene calls are TRBV7-6 and TRBJ2-5; D gene uncertain. V was shortened by 1 base and J by 4 bases, with 10 bases between the two germline ends. The V gene's germline CDR1 is SGHVS and CDR2 FNYEAQ. CDR3 length: 14 residues. The CDR3 DNA follows: TGTGCCAGCAGCTTAGTCGCGATTCGAGAGACCCAGTACTTC. Encoded protein: CASSLVAIRETQYF.

V gene TRBV7-2 combines with J gene TRBJ2-3; D is unclear. V was pared by 5 bases and J by 2 bases, with 8 bases between. The CDR3 loop spans 13 amino acids. Germline values: CDR1 SGHTA, CDR2 FQGNSA. The CDR3 region has the DNA TGTGCCAGCAGCGTTACATACACAGATACGCAGTATTTT. This encodes CASSVTYTDTQYF.

The V gene is TRBV13, the J gene TRBJ2-7; D not resolved. The V end lost 1 base, the J end lost 1 base, and 5 bases lay between the germline ends. Looked up from germline, CDR1 is PRHDT and CDR2 is FYEKMQ (reference sequence). This CDR3 comprises 13 residues. For the CDR3, the DNA is TGTGCCAGCAGCTTAGTCGGATCCTACGAGCAGTACTTC. It specifies CASSLVGSYEQYF.

V usage is TRBV11-2 and J usage is TRBJ1-6; the D is unclear. Germline CDR1 SGHAT, CDR2 FQNNGV. CDR3 length equals 13 residues. Trimming took 1 base from V and 8 from J, leaving 6 bases between them. In DNA form, the CDR3 reads TGTGCCAGCAGCTTAGGCCTGGATTCACCCCTCCACTTT. It yields the protein CASSLGLDSPLHF. Complete variable domain (other parts from reference TRBV11-2 and TRBJ1-6): EAGVAQSPRYKIIEKRQSVAFWCNPISGHATLYWYQQILGQGPKLLIQFQNNGVVDDSQLPKDRFSAERLKGVDSTLKIQPAKLEDSAVYLCASSLGLDSPLHFGNGTRLTVT.

V gene TRBV5-1 combines with J gene TRBJ1-1, with D maybe TRBD1 (5 bases). This CDR3 region has 14 residues. Trimming cost V 1 base and J 6 bases, with 13 bases left between them. In germline, CDR1 is SGHRS, CDR2 YFSETQ. CDR3 sequence reads: CASSLLPRVAEAFF. In nucleotides, the CDR3 is TGCGCCAGCAGCTTGCTACCCAGGGTGGCTGAAGCTTTCTTT.

The chain combines TRBV5-6 with TRBJ2-5, with TRBD2 matching 8 bases. V shed 2 bases and J 4 bases; nucleotides not matched to a gene: 4. CDR3 length equals 14 residues. CDR1 and CDR2 (germline): SGHDT, YYEEEE. This chain's CDR3 is CASSFTSGGETQYF. The CDR3 nucleotides read TGTGCCAGCAGCTTTACTAGCGGAGGAGAGACCCAGTACTTC.

This chain joins TRBV2 and TRBJ1-5; no clear D. This CDR3 contains 14 residues. Between the trimmed V and J ends, which lost 3 bases and 3 bases, there was a span of 9 bases. The germline gives CDR1 SNHLY, CDR2 FYNNEI. CDR3 coding DNA: TGTGCCAGCAGTGAGTACCGATCCAATCAGCCCCAGCATTTT. It codes for CASSEYRSNQPQHF.

The chain links TRBV18 to TRBJ2-4; D unresolved. The CDR3 length is 14 residues. V was trimmed by 5 bases and J by 4 bases, leaving 12 bases between them. From germline, CDR1 is KGHSH and CDR2 LQKENI. CDR3 protein: CASSAPGLKNIQYF. The CDR3 nucleotides read TGTGCCAGCTCAGCCCCTGGTCTTAAAAACATTCAGTACTTC.

Written as DNA, the CDR3 is TGTGCCAGCAGCTTGAGCGGGCCTCCTGGAAACACCATATATTTT. It specifies CASSLSGPPGNTIYF. The chain combines TRBV7-2 with TRBJ1-3; no clear D gene. CDR3 length equals 15 residues. Germline CDR1 reads SGHTA; CDR2 reads FQGNSA. The ends were cut back, 3 bases at V and 2 bases at J, with 11 bases in the middle.

The chain carries TRBV5-1 and TRBJ2-7, with D possibly called TRBD1 or TRBD2 (7 bases each). Trimming pared 4 bases from V and 7 bases from J, leaving 18 bases between. The V gene's germline CDR1 is SGHRS and CDR2 YFSETQ. The CDR3 is 14 amino acids. This CDR3 reads CASSTGGRGQEQYF. CDR3 nucleotide sequence: TGCGCCAGCAGCACCGGGGGGAGGGGGCAAGAGCAGTACTTC.

The chain recombines TRBV6-5 with TRBJ1-1; no clear D. The length of the CDR3 is 13 residues. V gave up 2 bases and J gave up 3 bases, with 7 bases separating them. The V gene's germline CDR1 is MNHEY and CDR2 SVGAGI. For the CDR3, the DNA is TGTGCCAGCAGTTACATTGGGGACACTGAAGCTTTCTTT. This sequence encodes CASSYIGDTEAFF.

A single count supports this clone. The junction departs from the called germline gene at one end, perhaps through a read error. The rearrangement links TRBV5-4 to TRBJ2-1, with 9 positions matching TRBD1. The germline CDR1 and CDR2 sequences are SGHNT and YYREEE (reference sequence). The CDR3 spans 15 residues. The CDR3 DNA reads as TGCGCCAGCAGTTTTACAGGGGGCTCTGGCAATGAGCAGTTCTTC. It specifies CASSFTGGSGNEQFF.

The chain recombines TRBV5-6 with TRBJ2-5; D not resolved. Trimming stripped 8 bases from V and 0 bases from J, with 5 bases between. There are 11 residues in the CDR3. Germline CDR1 reads SGHDT; CDR2 reads YYEEEE. The CDR3 loop is CASPYQETQYF. The CDR3 DNA follows: TGTGCCAGTCCATACCAAGAGACCCAGTACTTC.

The chain recombines TRBV19 with TRBJ2-7; weak D call: TRBD1 (6 bases). V was trimmed by 7 bases and J by 1 base, leaving 17 bases between them. Germline lookup yields CDR1 LNHDA and CDR2 SQIVND (reference sequence). The CDR3 covers 15 residues. The CDR3 sequence is CASTPQIGQSYEQYF. In DNA form, the CDR3 reads TGTGCCAGTACCCCCCAGATAGGACAGTCCTACGAGCAGTACTTC.

V usage is TRBV5-4 and J usage is TRBJ2-2; 10 bases fit TRBD2. Losses at the gene ends were 7 bases for V and 4 bases for J; bases not matched to a gene: 13. This CDR3 is 17 amino acids long. Germline values: CDR1 SGHNT, CDR2 YYREEE (reference sequence). CDR3 residues: CASGRGAGGRSTGELFF. The CDR3 DNA reads as TGTGCCAGCGGCCGGGGAGCGGGGGGGCGAAGCACCGGGGAGCTGTTTTTT. Supplemented by reference TRBV5-4 and TRBJ2-2, the full variable domain reads ETGVTQSPTHLIKTRGQQVTLRCSSQSGHNTVSWYQQALGQGPQFIFQYYREEENGRGNFPPRFSGLQFPNYSSELNVNALELDDSALYLCASGRGAGGRSTGELFFGEGSRLTVL.

The chain recombines TRBV7-9 with TRBJ2-4; possible D gene TRBD2, 5 bases. The CDR3 extends over 15 amino acids. Germline V gene data show CDR1 as SEHNR and CDR2 as FQNEAQ (reference sequence). Deletions cut 5 bases from V and 0 bases from J, with 11 bases between. This CDR3 is CASSIGEGAKNIQYF. The CDR3 bases are TGTGCCAGCAGCATAGGTGAGGGAGCCAAAAACATTCAGTACTTC. Full variable domain (rest looked up from reference TRBV7-9 and TRBJ2-4): DTGVSQNPRHKITKRGQNVTFRCDPISEHNRLYWYRQTLGQGPEFLTYFQNEAQLEKSRLLSDRFSAERPKGSFSTLEIQRTEQGDSAMYLCASSIGEGAKNIQYFGAGTRLSVL.

CDR3 region: CASSLRTGINEQFF. The CDR3 region has the DNA TGTGCCAGCAGCTTAAGGACAGGGATCAATGAGCAGTTCTTC. The V and J genes are TRBV5-6 and TRBJ2-1; 8 nucleotides match TRBD1. The CDR3 totals 14 residues. Germline assignment: CDR1 SGHDT and CDR2 YYEEEE. The ends lost 2 bases at V and 6 bases at J; junction bases unmatched: 4.